This TCR beta chain was profiled in a study of T cell changes during pregnancy in multiple sclerosis. Germline V gives CDR1 MGHRA, CDR2 YSYEKL. Trimming pared 4 bases from V and 9 bases from J, leaving 13 bases between. The CDR3 is 13 residues long. Profiling relied on immunoSEQ multiplex PCR, and the TCRdb table lists in-frame clones only, not all of them. Of about 30,000 clones in the sample, 90% were seen once. The clonotype comes from a female donor with multiple sclerosis, enrolled in a pregnancy study. V gene TRBV4-1 combines with J gene TRBJ1-5; D unresolved. The input for sequencing was CD8+ T cells from peripheral blood mononuclear cells, taken in the second trimester of pregnancy. The CDR3 protein is CASSPEIRRPQHF. In DNA, the CDR3 is TGCGCCAGCAGCCCAGAAATCCGGAGGCCCCAGCATTTT.